The 14 T cell receptor beta chains in this list originate from one sample, sequenced in a study of early T cells in non-severe SARS-CoV-2 infection. TCRdb recomputed calls from the 5' RACE reads with MiXCR, one row per CDR3 protein. Of fewer than 85,000 distinct CDR3 sequences in the sample, roughly a sixth were seen once. Material: whole blood. The source is an adult who was a healthcare worker with PCR-confirmed SARS-CoV-2 infection or an uninfected control (not recorded which).

The count of this clonotype is one. The chain carries TRBV20-1 and TRBJ2-7, with TRBD2 matching 7 bases. In germline, CDR1 is DFQATT, CDR2 SNEGSKA (reference sequence). The CDR3 consists of 12 residues. With 3 bases clipped from V and 2 bases from J, the junction kept 1 base outside the gene matches. This chain's CDR3 is CSASGLAYEQYF. For the CDR3, the DNA is TGCAGTGCTAGTGGACTAGCCTACGAGCAGTACTTC.

The sample holds one count of this clonotype. This may arise from a read error, as a much more abundant clone is one base away. The chain uses TRBV7-2 and TRBJ2-1, with 9 bases fitting TRBD2. Germline V gives CDR1 SGHTA, CDR2 FQGNSA. CDR3 length: 19 amino acids. DNA of the CDR3: TGTGTCAGCAGCTTAGCGGGAGCGGGAGTATCCTCAACCTACAATGAGCAGTTCTTC. Translation: CVSSLAGAGVSSTYNEQFF. The full variable domain, its missing parts supplied by reference TRBV7-2 and TRBJ2-1, is GAGVSQSPSNKVTEKGKDVELRCDPISGHTALYWYRQSLGQGLEFLIYFQGNSAPDKSGLPSDRFSAERTGGSVSTLTIQRTQQEDSAVYLCVSSLAGAGVSSTYNEQFFGPGTRLTVL.

This clonotype was counted between two and nine times. The chain links TRBV7-2 to TRBJ2-5, with TRBD2 matching over 10 bases. J was trimmed by 5 bases and V by 5 bases; bases with no gene match: 20. From germline, CDR1 is SGHTA and CDR2 FQGNSA. The CDR3 is made up of 19 amino acids. The CDR3 nucleotides read TGTGCCAGCAGCCCCCGAGGTGATAGCGGGGGGCCGCGGGGCGAGACCCAGTACTTC. Translated: CASSPRGDSGGPRGETQYF.

This clonotype was picked up a small number of times. CDR3 sequence reads: CASSVGQGSSGANVLTF. CDR3 bases: TGTGCCAGTAGTGTCGGACAGGGGTCCTCTGGGGCCAACGTCCTGACTTTC. This sequence joins TRBV19 and TRBJ2-6, with 9 nucleotides matching TRBD1. The V gene's germline CDR1 is LNHDA and CDR2 SQIVND (reference sequence). The CDR3 loop spans 17 amino acids. The V and J ends lost 5 bases and 0 bases, in that order; junction bases with no gene match: 5.

This clonotype was counted many times. The V call is TRBV7-2, the J call TRBJ2-3; D unclear. From germline, CDR1 is SGHTA and CDR2 FQGNSA. The CDR3 runs to 11 residues. V was trimmed by 0 bases and J by 5 bases, leaving 0 bases between them. The CDR3 bases are TGTGCCAGCAGCTTAGCAGATACGCAGTATTTT. Its protein is CASSLADTQYF. The variable domain in full, with the rest retrieved from reference TRBV7-2 and TRBJ2-3, is GAGVSQSPSNKVTEKGKDVELRCDPISGHTALYWYRQSLGQGLEFLIYFQGNSAPDKSGLPSDRFSAERTGGSVSTLTIQRTQQEDSAVYLCASSLADTQYFGPGTRLTVL.

In regard to this clonotype: This may stem from a read error, because a much larger clone lies one nucleotide away. V and J are TRBV11-3 and TRBJ2-1, with D possibly being TRBD2 (6 bases). This CDR3 comprises 16 residues. The V gene's germline CDR1 is SGHNT and CDR2 YENEEA. V lost 0 bases and J lost 8, with 17 bases in between. The CDR3 region has the DNA TGTGCCAGCAGCTTAGACGAGCGGGTTGCATACGATGAGCAGTTCTTC. Translating it yields CASSLDERVAYDEQFF.

CDR3 region: CASSPDGSNSGELFF. DNA for the CDR3: TGTGCCAGCAGTCCCGACGGATCGAATAGCGGGGAGCTGTTTTTT. The chain has TRBV6-2 or TRBV6-3 and TRBJ2-2; D call uncertain. Germline assignment: CDR1 MNHEY and CDR2 SVGEGT. The length of the CDR3 is 15 residues. V was cut by 5 bases and J by 7 bases, with 17 bases left in between.

This clonotype was detected only a few times. The chain is built from TRBV5-5 and TRBJ2-1; TRBD2 agrees at 7 bases. The CDR3 spans 15 residues. V was pared by 4 bases and J by 4 bases, with 8 bases of the junction left unmatched. From germline, CDR1 is SGHKS and CDR2 YYEKEE (reference sequence). CDR3 in amino acids: CASSPDGAGYNEQFF. The CDR3 DNA reads as TGTGCCAGCAGCCCCGACGGAGCGGGATACAATGAGCAGTTCTTC.

This clonotype showed up many times. The chain has TRBV28 and TRBJ1-5, with a possible D match to TRBD1 (5 bases). The V gene lost 6 bases and the J gene lost 4 bases, with 19 bases spanning the gap. Looked up from germline, CDR1 is MDHEN and CDR2 is SYDVKM. The CDR3 contains 16 residues. The CDR3 coding sequence is TGTGCCAGCAGCCCCGGGGGGAGGGCCATAAATCAGCCCCAGCATTTT. Its translation is CASSPGGRAINQPQHF.

The gene calls are TRBV9 and TRBJ2-2; 7 bases fit TRBD1. The CDR3 extends over 15 amino acids. V shed 3 bases and J 2 bases; nucleotides not matched to a gene: 4. The germline gives CDR1 SGDLS, CDR2 YYNGEE. CDR3 amino acids: CASSAGTVNTGELFF. CDR3 bases: TGTGCCAGCAGCGCTGGGACAGTAAACACCGGGGAGCTGTTTTTT.

Worth noting for this clonotype: A clone one base away is much larger, so this may be a read error. The chain combines TRBV10-3 with TRBJ1-3; perhaps TRBD1 as D (5 bases). Trimming left V 6 bases short and J 2 bases short, with 11 bases between. Per germline, CDR1 ENHRY and CDR2 SYGVKD. The CDR3 is made up of 14 amino acids. The CDR3 nucleotides read TGTGCCATCAGAAGTGACAGCACTGGAAACACCATATATTTT. It is translated as CAIRSDSTGNTIYF.

In its sample, this clonotype was seen a few times. The chain joins TRBV11-2 to TRBJ2-1; 7 bases align to TRBD1. Looked up from germline, CDR1 is SGHAT and CDR2 is FQNNGV. CDR3 length equals 13 residues. J gave up 10 bases and V 0 bases, and 3 bases lay outside the gene matches. The CDR3 nucleotides read TGTGCCAGCAGCTTAGATAGAGGGGGCGAGCAGTTCTTC. Amino acid sequence: CASSLDRGGEQFF.

The table lists this clonotype with many counts. The chain couples TRBV20-1 to TRBJ2-5; TRBD1 aligns across 7 bases. Germline-derived CDR1 and CDR2 are DFQATT and SNEGSKA (reference sequence). The trim removed 6 bases at V and 4 bases at J, leaving 8 bases unmatched. CDR3 size: 13 residues. CDR3: CSAGDSVTETQYF. Here the CDR3 DNA reads TGCAGTGCCGGGGACAGTGTTACAGAGACCCAGTACTTC.

The CDR3: CSARELTDTQYF. The CDR3 region has the DNA TGCAGTGCTAGAGAGCTTACAGATACGCAGTATTTT. The chain combines TRBV20-1 with TRBJ2-3; no clear D. V lost 0 bases and J 3 bases, leaving 4 bases between the germline ends. The CDR3 totals 12 residues. Germline V gene lookup returns CDR1 DFQATT and CDR2 SNEGSKA (reference sequence).